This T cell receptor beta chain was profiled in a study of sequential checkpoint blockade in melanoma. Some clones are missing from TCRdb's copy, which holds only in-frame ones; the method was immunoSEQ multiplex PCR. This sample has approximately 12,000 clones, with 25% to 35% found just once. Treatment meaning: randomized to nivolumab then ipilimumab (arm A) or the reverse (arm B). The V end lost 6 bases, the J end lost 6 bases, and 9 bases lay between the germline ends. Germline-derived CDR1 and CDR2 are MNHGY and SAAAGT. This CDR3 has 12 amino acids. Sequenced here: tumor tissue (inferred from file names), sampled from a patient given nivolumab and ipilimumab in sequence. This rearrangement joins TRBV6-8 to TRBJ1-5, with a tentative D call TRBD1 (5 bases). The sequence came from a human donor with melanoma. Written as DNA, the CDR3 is TGTGCCAGCAGGGCGGGACCTCAGCCCCAGCATTTT. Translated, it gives CASRAGPQPQHF.